This is a list of T cell receptor beta chains from one sample in a study of control samples from healthy donors and cancer patients. Sequencing used immunoSEQ multiplex PCR; TCRdb keeps in-frame clones, though not all of them. The sample has some 220,000 clones; roughly 94% are singletons. The sample comprised blood. The source is a man aged 50 or older in good health. CDR3s include the opening cysteine and the closing phenylalanine or tryptophan. D genes are given only for firm matches. Part of the rows lack a size; the others show once, few, many or a class for expanded clones.

TRBJ1-1	TRBD1	TRBV4-3	once	CASSQVVGQGLKGNTEAFF	TGCGCCAGCAGCCAAGTTGTAGGACAGGGGTTAAAGGGGAACACTGAAGCTTTCTTT
TRBJ2-1	NA	TRBV13	NA	CASSLLGGPYNEQFF	TGTGCCAGCAGCTTATTAGGGGGGCCATACAATGAGCAGTTCTTC
TRBJ1-4	NA	TRBV3-1/TRBV3-2	NA	CASSPVRGSNEKLFF	TGTGCCAGCAGCCCGGTCCGGGGGTCTAATGAAAAACTGTTTTTT
TRBJ2-4	NA	TRBV5-4	NA	CASSLGQADIQYF	TGTGCCAGCAGTCTGGGGCAGGCCGACATTCAGTACTTC
TRBJ2-1	NA	TRBV4-2	NA	CASSQERGGVSDEQFF	TGTGCCAGCAGCCAAGAAAGGGGCGGGGTCAGCGATGAGCAGTTCTTC
TRBJ1-1	NA	TRBV5-5	NA	CASNKFSSVRTEAFF	TGTGCCAGCAATAAATTCTCTTCGGTCAGGACTGAAGCTTTCTTT
TRBJ1-5	NA	TRBV28	NA	CASSNRPGSNQPQHF	TGTGCCAGCAGCAACCGACCGGGGAGCAATCAGCCCCAGCATTTT
TRBJ2-5	NA	TRBV7-2	NA	CASSFRTGQETQYF	TGTGCCAGCAGCTTCCGGACGGGCCAAGAGACCCAGTACTTC
TRBJ2-1	NA	TRBV6-1	NA	CASSESPHLSYNEQFF	TGTGCCAGCAGTGAATCTCCCCACCTCTCCTACAATGAGCAGTTCTTC
TRBJ1-3	NA	TRBV6-5	NA	CASSTGTGNTIYF	TGTGCCAGCAGTACTGGGACAGGAAACACCATATATTTT
TRBJ2-7	NA	TRBV9	NA	CASSADGTSSYEQYF	TGTGCCAGCAGCGCCGACGGGACGTCTTCGTACGAGCAGTACTTC